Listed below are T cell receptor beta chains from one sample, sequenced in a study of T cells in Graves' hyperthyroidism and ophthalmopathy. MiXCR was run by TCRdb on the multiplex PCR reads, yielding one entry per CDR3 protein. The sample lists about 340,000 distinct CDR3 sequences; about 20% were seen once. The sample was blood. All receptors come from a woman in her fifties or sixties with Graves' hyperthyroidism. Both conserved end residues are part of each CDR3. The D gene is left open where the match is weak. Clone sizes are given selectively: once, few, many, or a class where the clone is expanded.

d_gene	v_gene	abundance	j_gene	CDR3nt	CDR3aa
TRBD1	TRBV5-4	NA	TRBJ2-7	TGTGCCAGCAGCTTGGCCTCTTTATCGGGACAGGGCTACGAGCAGTACTTC	CASSLASLSGQGYEQYF
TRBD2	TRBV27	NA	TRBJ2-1	TGTGCCAGCACCCCGGGGACTAGCGGGGGGGTACAAGATGAGCAGTTCTTC	CASTPGTSGGVQDEQFF
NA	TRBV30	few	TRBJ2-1	TGTGCCTGGGACTTAGGGGTGATCTCCTACAATGAGCAGTTCTTC	CAWDLGVISYNEQFF
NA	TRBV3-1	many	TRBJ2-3	TGTGCCAGCAGCCCGACTAGCACAGATACGCAGTATTTT	CASSPTSTDTQYF
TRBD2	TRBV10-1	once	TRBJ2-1	TGCGCCAGCAGTGAGAGGTCTAGCGGTCACAATGAGCAGTTCTTC	CASSERSSGHNEQFF
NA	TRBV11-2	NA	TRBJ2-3	TGTGCCAGCAGACAACCGACCACAGATACGCAGTATTTT	CASRQPTTDTQYF
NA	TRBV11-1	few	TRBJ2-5	TGTGCCAGCAGCTTAATGTGGGAGAGAGAGACCCAGTACTTC	CASSLMWERETQYF
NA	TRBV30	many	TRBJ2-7	TGTGCCTGGAGTACCACCGCTGGGCAGTACTTC	CAWSTTAGQYF
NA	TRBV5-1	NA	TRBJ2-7	NA	CASSFYICSARLASPPYEQYF
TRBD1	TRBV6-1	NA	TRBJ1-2	TGTGCCAGCAGTACCCATCAGACAGGGACGGACTATGGCTACACCTTC	CASSTHQTGTDYGYTF
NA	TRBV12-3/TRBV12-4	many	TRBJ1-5	TGTGCCAGCAGTCCCGGACGGGGGAGTCAGCCCCAGCATTTT	CASSPGRGSQPQHF
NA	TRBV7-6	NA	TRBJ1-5	TGCGCCAGCAGCCAAGTGCCCGGGGTTAGCAATCAGCCCCAGCATTTT	CASSQVPGVSNQPQHF
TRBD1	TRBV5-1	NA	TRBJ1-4	TGCGCCAGCAGCCGGACCGGGACAGACAATGAAAAACTGTTTTTT	CASSRTGTDNEKLFF
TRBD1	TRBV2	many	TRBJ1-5	TGTGCCAGCAAACAGACAGGGCGTGGTCAGCCCCAGCATTTT	CASKQTGRGQPQHF
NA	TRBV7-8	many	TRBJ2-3	TGTGCCAGCAGCTTAGAATCGAGGGGAAGCACAGATACGCAGTATTTT	CASSLESRGSTDTQYF
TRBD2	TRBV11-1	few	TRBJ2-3	TGTGCCAGCAGCTTAGCGGCTAGCGGGAGAAGCACAGATGCGCAGTATTTT	CASSLAASGRSTDAQYF
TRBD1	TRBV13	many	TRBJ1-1	TGTGCCAGCAGTGGGACAGGGGGCATGAACACTGAAGCTTTCTTT	CASSGTGGMNTEAFF
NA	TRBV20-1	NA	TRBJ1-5	TGCAGTGCTCCGGTTTCGGGGAATCAGCCCCAGCATTTT	CSAPVSGNQPQHF
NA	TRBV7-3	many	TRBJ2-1	TGTGCCAGCAGCTTACGGGGGGACAGATACAATGAGCAGTTCTTC	CASSLRGDRYNEQFF
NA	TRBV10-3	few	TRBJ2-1	TGTGCCATCAGTGAGGGCGGGCCATACAATGAGCAGTTCTTC	CAISEGGPYNEQFF
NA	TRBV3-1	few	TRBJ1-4	TGTGCCAGCAGCCAATCTGAGCGGGCGGGAGAACTGTTTTTT	CASSQSERAGELFF